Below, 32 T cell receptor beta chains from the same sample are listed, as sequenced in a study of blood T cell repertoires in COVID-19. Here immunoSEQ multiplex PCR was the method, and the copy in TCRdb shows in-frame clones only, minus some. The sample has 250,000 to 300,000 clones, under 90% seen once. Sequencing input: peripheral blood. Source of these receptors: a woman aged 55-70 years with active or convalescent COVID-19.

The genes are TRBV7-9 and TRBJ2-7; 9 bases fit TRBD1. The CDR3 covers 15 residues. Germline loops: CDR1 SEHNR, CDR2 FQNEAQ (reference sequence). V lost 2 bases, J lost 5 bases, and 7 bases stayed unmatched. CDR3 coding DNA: TGTGCCAGCAGCTTATCTGGGACAGGGCAACACGAGCAGTACTTC. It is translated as CASSLSGTGQHEQYF.

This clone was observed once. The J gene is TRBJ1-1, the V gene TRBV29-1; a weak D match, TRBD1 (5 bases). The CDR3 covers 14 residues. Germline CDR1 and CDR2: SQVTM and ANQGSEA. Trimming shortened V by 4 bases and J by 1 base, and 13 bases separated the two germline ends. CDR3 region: CSVGRSTENTEAFF. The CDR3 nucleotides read TGCAGCGTTGGTAGATCGACAGAGAACACTGAAGCTTTCTTT.

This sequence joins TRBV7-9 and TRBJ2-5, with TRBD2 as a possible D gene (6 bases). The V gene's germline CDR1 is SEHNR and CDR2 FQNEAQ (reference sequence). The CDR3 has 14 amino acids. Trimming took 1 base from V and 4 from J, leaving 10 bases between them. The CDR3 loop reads CASSLVISGETQYF. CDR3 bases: TGTGCCAGCAGCTTAGTGATTAGCGGAGAGACCCAGTACTTC.

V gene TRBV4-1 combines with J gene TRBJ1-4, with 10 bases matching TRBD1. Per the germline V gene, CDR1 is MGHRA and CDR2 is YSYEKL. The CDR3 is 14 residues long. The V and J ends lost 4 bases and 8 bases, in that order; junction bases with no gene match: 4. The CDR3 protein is CASSRGTGEEKLFF. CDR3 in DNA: TGCGCCAGCAGCCGGGGGACAGGGGAGGAAAAACTGTTTTTT.

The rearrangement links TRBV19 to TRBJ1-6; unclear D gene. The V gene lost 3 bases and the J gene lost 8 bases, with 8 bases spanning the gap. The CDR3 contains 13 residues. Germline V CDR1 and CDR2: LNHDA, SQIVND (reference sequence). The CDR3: CASSILADSPLHF. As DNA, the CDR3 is TGTGCCAGTAGTATTCTGGCGGATTCACCCCTCCACTTT.

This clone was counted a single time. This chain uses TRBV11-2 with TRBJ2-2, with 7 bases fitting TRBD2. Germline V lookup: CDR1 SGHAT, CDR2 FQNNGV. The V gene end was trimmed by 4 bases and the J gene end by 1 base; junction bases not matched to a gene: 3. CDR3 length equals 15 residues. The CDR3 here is CASSWASGNTGELFF. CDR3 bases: TGTGCCAGCAGCTGGGCTAGCGGGAACACCGGGGAGCTGTTTTTT.

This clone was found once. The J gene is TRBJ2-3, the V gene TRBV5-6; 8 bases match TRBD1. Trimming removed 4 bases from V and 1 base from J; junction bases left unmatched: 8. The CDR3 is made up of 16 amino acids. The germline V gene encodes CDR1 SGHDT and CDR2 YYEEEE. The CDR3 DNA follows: TGTGCCAGCAGCGTCCCAGGGGGCGTAGGCACAGATACGCAGTATTTT. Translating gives CASSVPGGVGTDTQYF. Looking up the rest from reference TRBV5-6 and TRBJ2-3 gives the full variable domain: DAGVTQSPTHLIKTRGQQVTLRCSPKSGHDTVSWYQQALGQGPQFIFQYYEEEERQRGNFPDRFSGHQFPNYSSELNVNALLLGDSALYLCASSVPGGVGTDTQYFGPGTRLTVL.

The CDR3, as DNA: TGTGCCAGTAACCTAGCGGGGGTCGGGGACAATGAGCAGTTCTTC. It specifies CASNLAGVGDNEQFF. The chain combines TRBV19 with TRBJ2-1; 10 nucleotides align to TRBD2. V gave up 7 bases and J gave up 5 bases; unmatched junction bases: 8. The length of the CDR3 is 15 residues. Germline loops: CDR1 LNHDA, CDR2 SQIVND (reference sequence).

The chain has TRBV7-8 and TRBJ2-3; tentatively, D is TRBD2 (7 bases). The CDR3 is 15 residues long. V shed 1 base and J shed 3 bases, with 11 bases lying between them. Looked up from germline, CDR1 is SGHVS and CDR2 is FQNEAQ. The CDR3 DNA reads TGTGCCAGCAGCTTAGGGCGGGGGCCGACAGATACGCAGTATTTT. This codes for CASSLGRGPTDTQYF.

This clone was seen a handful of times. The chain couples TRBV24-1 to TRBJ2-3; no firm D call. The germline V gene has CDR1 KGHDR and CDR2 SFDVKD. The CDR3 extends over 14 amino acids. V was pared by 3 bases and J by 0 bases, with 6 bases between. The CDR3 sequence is CATSDPLSTDTQYF. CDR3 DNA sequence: TGTGCCACCAGTGATCCTTTGAGCACAGATACGCAGTATTTT.

Here the CDR3 DNA reads TGTGCCAGCAGCCAAGACAGGGGATCATTTGAAAAACTGTTTTTT. Its translation: CASSQDRGSFEKLFF. The V call is TRBV3-1 (or the pseudogene TRBV3-2), the J call TRBJ1-4; the D gene is possibly TRBD1 (6 bases). CDR1 and CDR2 from the germline V gene are LGHDT and YNNKEL (reference sequence). The germline V and J ends were trimmed by 0 bases and 7 bases, with 12 bases remaining between them. CDR3 size: 15 residues.

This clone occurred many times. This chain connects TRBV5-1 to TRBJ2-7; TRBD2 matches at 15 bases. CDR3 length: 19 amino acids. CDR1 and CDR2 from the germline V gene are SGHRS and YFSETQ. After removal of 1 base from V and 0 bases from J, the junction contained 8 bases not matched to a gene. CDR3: CASSLFGGTSGGTSYEQYF. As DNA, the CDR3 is TGCGCCAGCAGCTTGTTTGGCGGGACTAGCGGGGGGACCTCCTACGAGCAGTACTTC.

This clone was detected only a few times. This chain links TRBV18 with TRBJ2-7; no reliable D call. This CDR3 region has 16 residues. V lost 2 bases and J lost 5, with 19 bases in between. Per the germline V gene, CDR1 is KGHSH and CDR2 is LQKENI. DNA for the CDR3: TGTGCCAGCTCACCAGAAAATCCCAGGCTGGTTCACGAGCAGTACTTC. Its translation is CASSPENPRLVHEQYF.

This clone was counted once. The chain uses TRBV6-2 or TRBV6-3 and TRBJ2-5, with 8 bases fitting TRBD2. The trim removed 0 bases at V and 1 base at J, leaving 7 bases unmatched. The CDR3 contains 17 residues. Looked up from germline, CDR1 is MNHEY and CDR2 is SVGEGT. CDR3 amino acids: CASSYSRVAGIQETQYF. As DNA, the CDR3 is TGTGCCAGCAGTTACTCGAGAGTAGCGGGGATCCAAGAGACCCAGTACTTC.

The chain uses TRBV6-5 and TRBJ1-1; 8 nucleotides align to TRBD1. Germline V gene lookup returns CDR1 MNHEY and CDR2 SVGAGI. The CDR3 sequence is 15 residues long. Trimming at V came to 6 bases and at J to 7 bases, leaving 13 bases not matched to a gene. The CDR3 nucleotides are TGTGCCAGCAGGCCCTATTCGACAGGGGCCCGTGAAGCTTTCTTT. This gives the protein CASRPYSTGAREAFF.

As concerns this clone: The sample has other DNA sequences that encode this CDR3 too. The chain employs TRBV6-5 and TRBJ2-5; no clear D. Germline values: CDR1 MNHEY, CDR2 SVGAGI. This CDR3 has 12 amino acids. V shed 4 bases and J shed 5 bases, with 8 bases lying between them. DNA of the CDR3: TGTGCCAGCAGTTCTCCAGGCGAGACCCAGTACTTC. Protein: CASSSPGETQYF.

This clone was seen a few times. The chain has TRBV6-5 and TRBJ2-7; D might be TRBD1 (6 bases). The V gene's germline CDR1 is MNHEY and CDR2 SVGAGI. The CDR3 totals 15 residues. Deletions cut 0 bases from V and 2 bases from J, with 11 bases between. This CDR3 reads CASSYSGAKTYEQYF. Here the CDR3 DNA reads TGTGCCAGCAGTTACTCGGGGGCGAAAACCTACGAGCAGTACTTC.

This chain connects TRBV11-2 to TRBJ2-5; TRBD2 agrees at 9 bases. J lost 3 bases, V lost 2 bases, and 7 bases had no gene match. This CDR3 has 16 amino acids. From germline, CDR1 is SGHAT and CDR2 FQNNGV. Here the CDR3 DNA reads TGTGCCAGCAGCTTATGGGCGGGGGGGGCAAAAGAGACCCAGTACTTC. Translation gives CASSLWAGGAKETQYF.

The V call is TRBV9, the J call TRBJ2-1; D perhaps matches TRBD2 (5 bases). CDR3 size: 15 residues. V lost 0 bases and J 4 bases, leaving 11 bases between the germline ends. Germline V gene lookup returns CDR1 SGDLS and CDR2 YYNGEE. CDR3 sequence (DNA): TGTGCCAGCAGCGTAGTCGGGGAGATTTACAATGAGCAGTTCTTC. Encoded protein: CASSVVGEIYNEQFF.

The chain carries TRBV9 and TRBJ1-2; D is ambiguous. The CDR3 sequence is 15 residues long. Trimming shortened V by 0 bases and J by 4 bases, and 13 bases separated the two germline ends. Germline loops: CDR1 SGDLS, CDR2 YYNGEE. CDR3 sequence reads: CASSVGNRGAYGYTF. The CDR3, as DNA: TGTGCCAGCAGCGTAGGAAATCGGGGAGCCTATGGCTACACCTTC.

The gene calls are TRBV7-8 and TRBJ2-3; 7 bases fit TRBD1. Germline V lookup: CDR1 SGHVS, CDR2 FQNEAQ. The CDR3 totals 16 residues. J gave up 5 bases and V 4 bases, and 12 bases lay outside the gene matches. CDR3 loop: CASSSTGTARGDTQYF. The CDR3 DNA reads TGTGCCAGCAGCTCAACCGGGACAGCACGAGGAGATACGCAGTATTTT.

As DNA, the CDR3 is TGCGCCAGCAGCCCCTCCGGGTCGGGGGGAAACAATGAGCAGTTCTTC. It yields the protein CASSPSGSGGNNEQFF. V gene TRBV4-3 combines with J gene TRBJ2-1, with TRBD2 matching 7 bases. This CDR3 region has 16 residues. V lost 4 bases and J lost 5; bases outside the gene matches: 11. In germline, CDR1 is LGHNA, CDR2 YSLEER.

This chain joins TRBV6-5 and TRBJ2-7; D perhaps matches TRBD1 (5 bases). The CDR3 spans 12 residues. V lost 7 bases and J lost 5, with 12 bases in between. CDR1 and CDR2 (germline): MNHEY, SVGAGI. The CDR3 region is CASKTSGHEQYF. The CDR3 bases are TGTGCCAGCAAGACGTCAGGGCACGAGCAGTACTTC.

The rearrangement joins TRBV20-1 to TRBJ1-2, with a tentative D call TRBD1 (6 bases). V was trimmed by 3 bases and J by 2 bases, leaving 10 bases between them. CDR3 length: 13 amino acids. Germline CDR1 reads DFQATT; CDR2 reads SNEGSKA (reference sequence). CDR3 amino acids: CSASPGQNYGYTF. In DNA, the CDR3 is TGCAGTGCTAGTCCTGGACAGAACTATGGCTACACCTTC.

The CDR3 nucleotides read TGTGCCAGCGGCCCCGTTTTGAGGCGGGGGGGCGATACGCAGTATTTT. It yields the protein CASGPVLRRGGDTQYF. This chain uses TRBV6-2 or TRBV6-3 with TRBJ2-3, with 9 bases matching TRBD2. The ends lost 8 bases at V and 6 bases at J; junction bases unmatched: 15. This CDR3 is built from 16 residues. Germline CDR1 is MNHEY and CDR2 is SVGEGT.

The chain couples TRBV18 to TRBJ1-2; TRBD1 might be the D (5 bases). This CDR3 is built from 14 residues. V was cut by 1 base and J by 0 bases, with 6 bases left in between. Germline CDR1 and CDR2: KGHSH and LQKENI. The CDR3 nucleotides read TGTGCCAGCTCACCACAACAGGCTAACTATGGCTACACCTTC. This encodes CASSPQQANYGYTF.

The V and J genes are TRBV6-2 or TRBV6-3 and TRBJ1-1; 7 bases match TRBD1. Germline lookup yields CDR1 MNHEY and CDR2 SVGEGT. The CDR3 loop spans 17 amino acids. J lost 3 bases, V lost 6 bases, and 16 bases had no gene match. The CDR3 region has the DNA TGTGCCAGCAGCCTCCTGACAGGGCTGGCAGGAGACACTGAAGCTTTCTTT. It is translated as CASSLLTGLAGDTEAFF.

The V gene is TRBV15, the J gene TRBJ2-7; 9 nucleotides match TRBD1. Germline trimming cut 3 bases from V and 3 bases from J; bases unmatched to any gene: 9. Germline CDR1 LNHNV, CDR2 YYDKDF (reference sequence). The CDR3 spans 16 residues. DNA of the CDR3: TGTGCCACCAGCAGGGCCGGGACAGGGAAGGGCTACGAGCAGTACTTC. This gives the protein CATSRAGTGKGYEQYF.

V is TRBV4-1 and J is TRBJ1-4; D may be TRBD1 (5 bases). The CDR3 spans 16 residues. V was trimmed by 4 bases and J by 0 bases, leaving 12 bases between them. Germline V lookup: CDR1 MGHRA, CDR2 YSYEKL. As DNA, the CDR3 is TGCGCCAGCAGCCCACTTTGGGGGGCAACTAATGAAAAACTGTTTTTT. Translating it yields CASSPLWGATNEKLFF.

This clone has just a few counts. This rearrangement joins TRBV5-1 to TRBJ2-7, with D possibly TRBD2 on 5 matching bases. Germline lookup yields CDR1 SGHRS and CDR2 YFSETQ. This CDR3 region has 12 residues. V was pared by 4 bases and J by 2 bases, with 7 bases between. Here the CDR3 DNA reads TGCGCCAGCAGCGGACTTGCCTACGAGCAGTACTTC. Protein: CASSGLAYEQYF.

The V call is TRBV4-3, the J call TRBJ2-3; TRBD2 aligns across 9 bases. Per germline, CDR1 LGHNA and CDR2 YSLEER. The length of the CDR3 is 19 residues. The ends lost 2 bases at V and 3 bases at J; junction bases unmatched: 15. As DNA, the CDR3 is TGCGCCAGCAGCCAACATGATAGCGGGGGTGCCCCGTTAACAGATACGCAGTATTTT. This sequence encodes CASSQHDSGGAPLTDTQYF.

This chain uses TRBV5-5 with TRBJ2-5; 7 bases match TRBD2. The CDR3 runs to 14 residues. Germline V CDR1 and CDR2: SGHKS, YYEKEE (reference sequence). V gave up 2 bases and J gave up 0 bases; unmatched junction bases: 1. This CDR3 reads CASSFGRNQETQYF. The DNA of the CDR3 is TGTGCCAGCAGCTTCGGGAGGAACCAAGAGACCCAGTACTTC.